This T cell receptor beta chain was captured in a study of T cells in Graves' hyperthyroidism and ophthalmopathy. This CDR3 spans 16 amino acids. V dropped 3 bases and J dropped 1 base, with 15 bases sitting between them. Germline CDR1 is MNHEY and CDR2 is SVGAGI. Clinicians diagnosed patients from clinical symptoms, serum thyroxine and TRAb, thyroid ultrasound and orbital computed tomography. Researchers took RNA transcripts and amplified the TCR beta CDR3 regions from them. HTBI primers were the set used in a first-round RT-PCR of the TCR CDR3. One entry per CDR3 protein results from TCRdb running MiXCR on the multiplex PCR reads. Of a few hundred thousand distinct CDR3 sequences in the sample, roughly 13% were seen once. Overall study results and limits: From stable hyperthyroidism, ophthalmopathy was separated by a 13 V-J model.

Only one count was recorded for this clonotype. Antigen specificity is unknown. A much larger clonotype is one base distant, so this may be a read error. The chain joins TRBV6-5 to TRBJ1-1, with D perhaps TRBD1 (5 bases). This clonotype was obtained from a woman aged 30 to 39 with Graves' hyperthyroidism that later progressed to Graves' ophthalmopathy. The sample comprised blood. The CDR3 loop is CASSYHARDQNTEAFF. The CDR3 nucleotides are TGTGCCAGCAGTTATCACGCTCGGGACCAGAACACTGAAGCTTTCTTT.